The T cell receptor (beta chain) described here comes from a study of T cell changes during pregnancy in multiple sclerosis. Some clones are missing from TCRdb's copy, which holds only in-frame ones; the method was immunoSEQ multiplex PCR. The repertoire holds some 90,000 clones, with roughly nine tenths as singletons. CDR1 and CDR2 (germline): MNHEY, SMNVEV (reference sequence). V lost 3 bases and J 4 bases, leaving 12 bases between the germline ends. The CDR3 extends over 14 amino acids. This TCR came from a female donor in good health, enrolled as a control in a pregnancy study. The sample here was peripheral blood, taken after pregnancy. The genes are TRBV27 and TRBJ1-2; tentative D call: TRBD1 (6 bases). CDR3 sequence reads: CASSFLETGYGYTF. The CDR3 bases are TGTGCCAGCAGTTTCCTCGAGACAGGCTATGGCTACACCTTC.